The 21 T cell receptor beta chains given below trace back to one sample, sequenced in a study of T cells after yellow fever vaccination. MiXCR, applied by TCRdb to the 5' RACE reads, yields one record per CDR3 protein. The table lists about 630,000 distinct CDR3 sequences, about 12% of them singletons. This specimen consisted of PBMCs, obtained on the day of the yellow fever booster vaccination. The receptors come from a man between 25 and 39 years old who received the YFV17D yellow fever vaccine.

V usage is TRBV9 and J usage is TRBJ2-3; TRBD2 aligns across 10 bases. Per the germline V gene, CDR1 is SGDLS and CDR2 is YYNGEE. V shed 0 bases and J 6 bases; nucleotides not matched to a gene: 7. This CDR3 is built from 16 residues. CDR3 nucleotide sequence: TGTGCCAGCAGCGTAGTAGCGGGGGGATCCATGGATACGCAGTATTTT. Protein: CASSVVAGGSMDTQYF. Drawing the rest from reference TRBV9 and TRBJ2-3, the complete variable domain is DSGVTQTPKHLITATGQRVTLRCSPRSGDLSVYWYQQSLDQGLQFLIQYYNGEERAKGNILERFSAQQFPDLHSELNLSSLELGDSALYFCASSVVAGGSMDTQYFGPGTRLTVL.

The chain couples TRBV12-3 or TRBV12-4 to TRBJ2-3; no reliable D call. V lost 6 bases and J lost 3, with 7 bases in between. CDR3 length: 12 amino acids. The CDR3: CASSRQTDTQYF. CDR3 bases: TGTGCCAGCAGCCGCCAGACAGATACGCAGTATTTT.

At least ten counts were recorded for this clonotype. The CDR3 nucleotides read TGTGCCAGCATCTCAGGGCAGGGGACAGATACGCAGTATTTT. Amino acid sequence: CASISGQGTDTQYF. The chain couples TRBV12-3 or TRBV12-4 to TRBJ2-3; weak D call: TRBD1 (6 bases). The CDR3 spans 14 residues. Deletions cut 7 bases from V and 3 bases from J, with 14 bases between.

This chain joins TRBV18 and TRBJ1-1; TRBD1 matches 9 bases. The V gene end was trimmed by 3 bases and the J gene end by 6 bases; junction bases not matched to a gene: 8. CDR1 KGHSH and CDR2 LQKENI come from the germline V gene. This CDR3 is built from 15 residues. CDR3 in amino acids: CASSPEGQGRSEAFF. As DNA, the CDR3 is TGTGCCAGCTCACCGGAGGGACAGGGTCGCTCTGAAGCTTTCTTT.

This clonotype was seen a few times. The chain links TRBV12-3 or TRBV12-4 to TRBJ2-5; D possibly corresponds to TRBD1 (5 bases). The CDR3 contains 14 residues. With 2 bases removed from V and 4 bases from J, the gap between germline ends came to 11 bases. The CDR3 nucleotides read TGTGCCAGCAGTTTAAACAGGAGTCCAGAGACCCAGTACTTC. Residues: CASSLNRSPETQYF.

This clonotype has only a few counts. The V and J genes are TRBV7-8 and TRBJ1-1; no clear D. CDR3 length equals 15 residues. Germline CDR1 reads SGHVS; CDR2 reads FQNEAQ. V was trimmed by 4 bases and J by 2 bases, leaving 14 bases between them. The CDR3 region has the DNA TGTGCCAGCAGCTCGGAAAGCCGAAGAAACACTGAAGCTTTCTTT. Translated, it gives CASSSESRRNTEAFF.

Note on this clonotype: A read error may be the cause here, since a much bigger clone is one base away. V gene TRBV6-2 or TRBV6-3 combines with J gene TRBJ1-5; D is unresolved. This CDR3 contains 13 residues. With 1 base removed from V and 4 bases from J, the gap between germline ends came to 5 bases. Germline lookup yields CDR1 MNHEY and CDR2 SVGEGT. CDR3 in amino acids: CASSYWGNQPQHF. CDR3 bases: TGTGCCAGCAGTTACTGGGGAAATCAGCCCCAGCATTTT.

This clonotype came up a few times. CDR3 DNA sequence: TGCAGTGCTAGGAACCAACCCTACGAGCAGTACTTC. It is translated as CSARNQPYEQYF. The J gene is TRBJ2-7, the V gene TRBV20-1; D not resolved. This CDR3 contains 12 residues. Trimming took off 3 bases at V and 2 bases at J, with 8 bases between the two ends. Germline CDR1 is DFQATT and CDR2 is SNEGSKA (reference sequence).

The sample holds a few counts of this clonotype. The chain recombines TRBV27 with TRBJ2-2, with 7 bases aligning to TRBD2. With 7 bases clipped from V and 6 bases from J, the junction kept 14 bases outside the gene matches. Germline V gene data show CDR1 as MNHEY and CDR2 as SMNVEV (reference sequence). The CDR3 consists of 16 residues. The CDR3 DNA sequence: TGTGCCAGCACCCCTCGGGGGAGCGGGACCCCCGGGGAGCTGTTTTTT. Amino acid sequence: CASTPRGSGTPGELFF.

This clonotype was counted a few times. The genes are TRBV20-1 and TRBJ2-1; no reliable D call. Germline-derived CDR1 and CDR2 are DFQATT and SNEGSKA (reference sequence). Trimming stripped 6 bases from V and 4 bases from J, with 13 bases between. This CDR3 is built from 13 residues. The CDR3 DNA sequence: TGCAGTGCCCTGTGGGCAGGATACAATGAGCAGTTCTTC. This encodes CSALWAGYNEQFF.

This chain uses TRBV6-5 with TRBJ2-3, with D tentatively TRBD1 (6 bases). The germline gives CDR1 MNHEY, CDR2 SVGAGI. V lost 7 bases to trimming and J lost 6 bases, with 11 bases between them. The CDR3 is 12 residues long. This chain's CDR3 is CASKQGSDTQYF. Written as DNA, the CDR3 is TGTGCCAGCAAACAGGGCAGCGATACGCAGTATTTT.

The J gene is TRBJ2-3, the V gene TRBV19; 14 nucleotides match TRBD2. CDR1 is LNHDA and CDR2 is SQIVND in the germline V gene (reference sequence). J gave up 4 bases and V 10 bases, and 19 bases lay outside the gene matches. CDR3 length: 19 residues. CDR3 loop: CATSGGIGTSGRGADTQYF. The CDR3 nucleotides are TGTGCCACCTCGGGTGGGATCGGGACTAGCGGGAGAGGGGCAGATACGCAGTATTTT.

This clonotype was observed a handful of times. V gene TRBV12-3 or TRBV12-4 combines with J gene TRBJ2-5, with 10 bases lining up with TRBD2. Trimming removed 6 bases from V and 6 bases from J; junction bases left unmatched: 4. This CDR3 is built from 13 residues. The CDR3 is CASSLAGAQTQYF. CDR3 nucleotides: TGTGCCAGCAGCCTAGCGGGAGCGCAGACCCAGTACTTC.

J is TRBJ2-4 and V is TRBV20-1; 7 bases align to TRBD1. This CDR3 region has 20 residues. The V gene end was trimmed by 2 bases and the J gene end by 0 bases; junction bases not matched to a gene: 19. Germline V CDR1 and CDR2: DFQATT, SNEGSKA (reference sequence). The CDR3 region is CSARQALGQAIRLAKNIQYF. CDR3 DNA: TGCAGTGCTAGACAGGCGTTAGGACAGGCTATCCGGTTAGCCAAAAACATTCAGTACTTC.

This clonotype came up many times. The V and J genes are TRBV12-3 or TRBV12-4 and TRBJ1-5, with D tentatively TRBD1 (5 bases). The CDR3 spans 13 residues. Trimming removed 6 bases at V and 2 bases at J, with 8 bases between. The CDR3 DNA reads as TGTGCCAGCAGCTGGGGGGGCAATCAGCCCCAGCATTTT. This translates into CASSWGGNQPQHF.

The chain links TRBV5-1 to TRBJ2-2; 7 bases align to TRBD1. Trimming at V came to 3 bases and at J to 2 bases, leaving 4 bases not matched to a gene. CDR1 is SGHRS, CDR2 YFSETQ, per germline. The length of the CDR3 is 15 residues. CDR3 in amino acids: CASSSGQSNTGELFF. The CDR3 coding sequence is TGCGCCAGCAGCTCGGGACAGTCAAACACCGGGGAGCTGTTTTTT.

There are a few counts of this clonotype. V and J are TRBV7-9 and TRBJ2-7; 9 bases align to TRBD1. CDR3 length: 15 residues. V lost 4 bases, J lost 2 bases, and 6 bases stayed unmatched. Looked up from germline, CDR1 is SEHNR and CDR2 is FQNEAQ (reference sequence). The CDR3 is CASSSGQGKTYEQYF. Written as DNA, the CDR3 is TGTGCCAGCAGCTCAGGACAGGGGAAAACCTACGAGCAGTACTTC.

This chain joins TRBV7-8 and TRBJ2-2; D call uncertain. From germline, CDR1 is SGHVS and CDR2 FQNEAQ. The V gene lost 3 bases and the J gene lost 1 base, with 9 bases spanning the gap. The CDR3 totals 15 residues. The CDR3 loop reads CASSFSEGNTGELFF. CDR3 bases: TGTGCCAGCAGCTTCTCCGAAGGGAACACCGGGGAGCTGTTTTTT.

The chain recombines TRBV5-1 with TRBJ2-1; possible D gene TRBD1, 6 bases. V was pared by 4 bases and J by 9 bases, with 14 bases between. From germline, CDR1 is SGHRS and CDR2 YFSETQ. This CDR3 is built from 13 residues. This chain's CDR3 is CASSLTLQGEQFF. DNA for the CDR3: TGCGCCAGCAGCCTAACCTTACAGGGTGAGCAGTTCTTC.

The sample holds a few counts of this clonotype. The chain couples TRBV19 to TRBJ1-5, with TRBD1 matching over 7 bases. V was pared by 6 bases and J by 4 bases, with 9 bases of the junction left unmatched. The length of the CDR3 is 15 residues. The germline V gene has CDR1 LNHDA and CDR2 SQIVND (reference sequence). CDR3 in DNA: TGTGCCAGTAGCTCAGACAGGGCGAGAAATCAGCCCCAGCATTTT. The encoded protein is CASSSDRARNQPQHF.

The V and J genes are TRBV29-1 and TRBJ2-5; D remains unclear. The V end lost 4 bases, the J end lost 5 bases, and 11 bases lay between the germline ends. The germline gives CDR1 SQVTM, CDR2 ANQGSEA. CDR3 length: 12 amino acids. This CDR3 is CSVVEGGETQYF. The CDR3 DNA is TGCAGCGTTGTCGAAGGTGGGGAGACCCAGTACTTC.